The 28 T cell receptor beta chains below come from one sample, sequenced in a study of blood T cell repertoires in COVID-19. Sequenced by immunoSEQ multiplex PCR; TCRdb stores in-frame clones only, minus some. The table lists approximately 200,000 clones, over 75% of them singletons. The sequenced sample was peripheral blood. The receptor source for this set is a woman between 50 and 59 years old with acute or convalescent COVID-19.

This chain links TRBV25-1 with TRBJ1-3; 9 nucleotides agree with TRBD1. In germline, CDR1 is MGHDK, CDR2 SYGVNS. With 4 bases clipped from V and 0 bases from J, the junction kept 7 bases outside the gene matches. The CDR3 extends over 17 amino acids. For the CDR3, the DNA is TGTGCCAGCAGTGGGCCCGGGACAGGGCGCTCTGGAAACACCATATATTTT. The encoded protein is CASSGPGTGRSGNTIYF.

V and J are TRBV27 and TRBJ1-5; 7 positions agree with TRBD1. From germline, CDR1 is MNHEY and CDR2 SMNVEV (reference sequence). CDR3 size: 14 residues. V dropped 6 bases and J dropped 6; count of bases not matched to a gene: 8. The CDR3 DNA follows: TGTGCCAGCAGATCGGGGCAGGGGGGTCAGCCCCAGCATTTT. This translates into CASRSGQGGQPQHF.

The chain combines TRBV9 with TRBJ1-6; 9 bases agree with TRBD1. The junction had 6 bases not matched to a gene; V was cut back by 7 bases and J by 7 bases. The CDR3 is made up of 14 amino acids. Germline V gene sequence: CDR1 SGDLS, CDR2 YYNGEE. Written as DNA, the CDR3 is TGTGCCAGCGGAGGGGGGACAGGGAATTCACCCCTCCACTTT. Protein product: CASGGGTGNSPLHF.

This CDR3 is CAGSGGVSSNTGELFF. In DNA, the CDR3 is TGTGCCGGCTCGGGCGGGGTGTCTTCGAACACCGGGGAGCTGTTTTTT. The chain employs TRBV9 and TRBJ2-2; the D gene is possibly TRBD2 (6 bases). This CDR3 is built from 16 residues. Germline CDR1 SGDLS, CDR2 YYNGEE. Trimming pared 10 bases from V and 0 bases from J, leaving 19 bases between.

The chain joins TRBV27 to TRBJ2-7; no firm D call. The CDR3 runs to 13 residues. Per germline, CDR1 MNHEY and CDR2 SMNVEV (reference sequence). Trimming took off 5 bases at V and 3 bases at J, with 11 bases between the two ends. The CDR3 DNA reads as TGTGCCAGCAGTCCGGAACGAGGCTACGAGCAGTACTTC. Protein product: CASSPERGYEQYF.

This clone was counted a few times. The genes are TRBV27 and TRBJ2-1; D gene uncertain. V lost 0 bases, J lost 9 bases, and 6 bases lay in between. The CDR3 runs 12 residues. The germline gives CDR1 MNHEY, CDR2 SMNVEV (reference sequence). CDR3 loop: CASSLSRSEQFF. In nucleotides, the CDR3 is TGTGCCAGCAGTTTATCCCGGAGTGAGCAGTTCTTC.

As DNA, the CDR3 is TGTGCCTCCCGAAGGGGGCAGAATGAAAAACTGTTTTTT. Its translation is CASRRGQNEKLFF. The V call is TRBV6-5, the J call TRBJ1-4, with 7 positions matching TRBD1. Germline V gene data show CDR1 as MNHEY and CDR2 as SVGAGI. The CDR3 contains 13 residues. With V trimmed by 11 bases and J by 5 bases, 8 bases remained unmatched.

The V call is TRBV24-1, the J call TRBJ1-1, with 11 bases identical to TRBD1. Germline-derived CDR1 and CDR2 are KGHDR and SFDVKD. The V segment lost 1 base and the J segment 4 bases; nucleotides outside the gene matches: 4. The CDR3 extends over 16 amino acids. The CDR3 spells CATSDFPGQGGTEAFF. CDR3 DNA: TGTGCCACCAGTGATTTCCCGGGACAGGGGGGCACTGAAGCTTTCTTT.

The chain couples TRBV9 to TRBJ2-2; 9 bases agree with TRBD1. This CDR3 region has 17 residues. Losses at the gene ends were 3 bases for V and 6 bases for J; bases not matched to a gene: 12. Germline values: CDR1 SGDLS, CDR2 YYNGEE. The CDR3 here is CASSADRGPNLAGELFF. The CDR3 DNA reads TGTGCCAGCAGCGCGGACAGGGGCCCCAATTTGGCCGGGGAGCTGTTTTTT. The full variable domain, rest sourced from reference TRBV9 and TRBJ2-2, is DSGVTQTPKHLITATGQRVTLRCSPRSGDLSVYWYQQSLDQGLQFLIQYYNGEERAKGNILERFSAQQFPDLHSELNLSSLELGDSALYFCASSADRGPNLAGELFFGEGSRLTVL.

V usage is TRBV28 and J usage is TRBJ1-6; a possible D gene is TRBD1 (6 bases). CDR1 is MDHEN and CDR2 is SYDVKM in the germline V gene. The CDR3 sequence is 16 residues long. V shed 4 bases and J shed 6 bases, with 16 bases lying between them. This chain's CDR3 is CASSSLGQISNSPLHF. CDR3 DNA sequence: TGTGCCAGCAGTTCACTCGGACAGATCAGTAATTCACCCCTCCACTTT.

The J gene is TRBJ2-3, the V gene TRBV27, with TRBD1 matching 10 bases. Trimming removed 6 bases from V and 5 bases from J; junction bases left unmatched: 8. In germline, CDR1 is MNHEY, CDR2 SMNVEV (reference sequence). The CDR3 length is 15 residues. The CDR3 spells CASRFTTGGRDTQYF. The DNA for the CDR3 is TGTGCCAGCAGGTTCACGACAGGGGGCAGAGATACGCAGTATTTT.

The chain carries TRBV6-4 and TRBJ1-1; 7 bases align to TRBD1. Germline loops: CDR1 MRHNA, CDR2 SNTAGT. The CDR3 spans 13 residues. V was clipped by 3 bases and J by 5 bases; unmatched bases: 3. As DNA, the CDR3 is TGTGCCAGCAGTGAGAACAGGGGTACTGAAGCTTTCTTT. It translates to CASSENRGTEAFF.

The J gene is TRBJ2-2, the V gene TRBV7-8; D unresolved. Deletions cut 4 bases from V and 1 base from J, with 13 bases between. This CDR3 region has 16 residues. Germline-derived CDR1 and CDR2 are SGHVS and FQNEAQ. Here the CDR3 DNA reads TGTGCCAGCAGCTCAAGAGGCACGATGAACACCGGGGAGCTGTTTTTT. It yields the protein CASSSRGTMNTGELFF. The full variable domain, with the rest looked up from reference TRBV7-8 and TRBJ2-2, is GAGVSQSPRYKVAKRGQDVALRCDPISGHVSLFWYQQALGQGPEFLTYFQNEAQLDKSGLPSDRFFAERPEGSVSTLKIQRTQQEDSAVYLCASSSRGTMNTGELFFGEGSRLTVL.

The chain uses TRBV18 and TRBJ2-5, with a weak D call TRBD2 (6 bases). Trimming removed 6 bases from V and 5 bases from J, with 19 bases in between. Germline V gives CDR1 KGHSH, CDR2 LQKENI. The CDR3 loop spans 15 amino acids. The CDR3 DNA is TGTGCCAGCTCCCGCGGCGTTGCGGCGGGGGAGACCCAGTACTTC. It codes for CASSRGVAAGETQYF.

The CDR3 here is CASSSPDRSNYGYTF. The CDR3 DNA follows: TGTGCCAGCAGCTCCCCTGACAGGTCTAACTATGGCTACACCTTC. This chain links TRBV7-2 with TRBJ1-2; perhaps TRBD1 as D (6 bases). In germline, CDR1 is SGHTA, CDR2 FQGNSA. CDR3 length: 15 amino acids. The V and J ends lost 4 bases and 0 bases respectively, with 12 bases between them.

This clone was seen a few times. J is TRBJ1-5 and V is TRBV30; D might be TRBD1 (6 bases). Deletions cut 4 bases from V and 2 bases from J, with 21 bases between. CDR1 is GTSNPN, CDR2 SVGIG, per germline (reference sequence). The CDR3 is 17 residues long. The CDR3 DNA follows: TGTGCCTGGACAAAGGGAGTATATAAGGGGGGCAATCAGCCCCAGCATTTT. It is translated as CAWTKGVYKGGNQPQHF.

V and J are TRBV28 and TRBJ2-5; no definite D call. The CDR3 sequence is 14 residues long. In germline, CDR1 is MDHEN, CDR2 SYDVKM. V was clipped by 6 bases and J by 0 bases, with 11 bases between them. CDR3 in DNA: TGTGCCAGCAGGCCATCCAGGTACCAAGAGACCCAGTACTTC. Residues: CASRPSRYQETQYF.

This CDR3 reads CASSLQGTDTQYF. In DNA, the CDR3 is TGTGCCAGCTCACTCCAGGGGACAGATACGCAGTATTTT. This chain connects TRBV18 to TRBJ2-3; D perhaps matches TRBD1 (6 bases). V lost 4 bases and J lost 3, with 8 bases in between. Germline loops: CDR1 KGHSH, CDR2 LQKENI. The CDR3 covers 13 residues.

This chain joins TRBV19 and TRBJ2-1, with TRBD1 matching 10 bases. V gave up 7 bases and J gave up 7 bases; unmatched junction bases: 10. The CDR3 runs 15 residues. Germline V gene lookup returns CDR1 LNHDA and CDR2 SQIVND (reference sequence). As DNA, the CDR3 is TGTGCCAGTACCAATCCGGGACAGGGGAGGAATGAGCAGTTCTTC. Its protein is CASTNPGQGRNEQFF.

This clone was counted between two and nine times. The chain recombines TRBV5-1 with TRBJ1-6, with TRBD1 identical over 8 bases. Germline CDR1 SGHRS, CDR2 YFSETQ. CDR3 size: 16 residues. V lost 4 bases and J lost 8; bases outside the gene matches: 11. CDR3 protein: CASSPLGQGGHSPLHF. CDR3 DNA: TGCGCCAGCAGCCCCTTAGGACAGGGTGGGCATTCACCCCTCCACTTT. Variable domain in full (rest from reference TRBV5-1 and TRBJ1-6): KAGVTQTPRYLIKTRGQQVTLSCSPISGHRSVSWYQQTPGQGLQFLFEYFSETQRNKGNFPGRFSGRQFSNSRSEMNVSTLELGDSALYLCASSPLGQGGHSPLHFGNGTRLTVT.

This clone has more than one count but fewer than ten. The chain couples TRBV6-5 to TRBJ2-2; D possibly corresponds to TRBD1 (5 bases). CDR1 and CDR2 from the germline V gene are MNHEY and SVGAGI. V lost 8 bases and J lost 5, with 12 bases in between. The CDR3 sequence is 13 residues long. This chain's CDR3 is CASQRPGTGELFF. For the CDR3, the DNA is TGTGCCAGCCAGCGTCCAGGGACCGGGGAGCTGTTTTTT.

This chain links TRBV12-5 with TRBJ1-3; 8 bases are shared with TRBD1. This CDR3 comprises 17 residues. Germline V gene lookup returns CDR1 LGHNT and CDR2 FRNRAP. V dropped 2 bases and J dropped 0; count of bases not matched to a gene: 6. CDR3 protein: CASGLPTGASSGNTIYF. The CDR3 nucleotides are TGTGCTAGTGGTTTGCCGACAGGGGCGAGCTCTGGAAACACCATATATTTT.

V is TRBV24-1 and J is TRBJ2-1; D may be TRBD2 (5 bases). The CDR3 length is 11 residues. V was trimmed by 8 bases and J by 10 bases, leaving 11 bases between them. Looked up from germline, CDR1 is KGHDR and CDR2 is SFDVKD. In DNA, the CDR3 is TGTGCCACCAAGGAGGACGGCGAGCAGTTCTTC. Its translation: CATKEDGEQFF.

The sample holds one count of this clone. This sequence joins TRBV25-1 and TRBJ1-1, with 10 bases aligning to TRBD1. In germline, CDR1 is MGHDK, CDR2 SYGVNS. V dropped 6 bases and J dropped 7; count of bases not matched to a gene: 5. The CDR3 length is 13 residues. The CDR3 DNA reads TGTGCCAGCAGGAGACAGGGGGCAGGTGAAGCTTTCTTT. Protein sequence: CASRRQGAGEAFF.

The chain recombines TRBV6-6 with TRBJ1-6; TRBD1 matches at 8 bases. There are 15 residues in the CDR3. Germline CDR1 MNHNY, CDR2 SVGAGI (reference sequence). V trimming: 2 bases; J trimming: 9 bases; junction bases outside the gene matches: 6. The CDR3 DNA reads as TGTGCCAGCAGTTACCAACAGGGGGATCGTTCACCCCTCCACTTT. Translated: CASSYQQGDRSPLHF.

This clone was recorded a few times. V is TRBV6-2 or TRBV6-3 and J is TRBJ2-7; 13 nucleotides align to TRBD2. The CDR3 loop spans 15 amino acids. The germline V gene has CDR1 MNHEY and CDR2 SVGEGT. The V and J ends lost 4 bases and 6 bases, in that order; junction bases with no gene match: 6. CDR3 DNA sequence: TGTGCCAGCAGTTCTCCTGGACTAGCGGGAGTCGAGCAGTACTTC. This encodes CASSSPGLAGVEQYF.

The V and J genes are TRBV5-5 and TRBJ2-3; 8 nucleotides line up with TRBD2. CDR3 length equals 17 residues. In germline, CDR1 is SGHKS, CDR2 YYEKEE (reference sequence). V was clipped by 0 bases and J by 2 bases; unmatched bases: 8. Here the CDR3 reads CASSLEWVAGPTDTQYF. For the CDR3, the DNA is TGTGCCAGCAGCTTGGAATGGGTAGCGGGACCCACAGATACGCAGTATTTT.

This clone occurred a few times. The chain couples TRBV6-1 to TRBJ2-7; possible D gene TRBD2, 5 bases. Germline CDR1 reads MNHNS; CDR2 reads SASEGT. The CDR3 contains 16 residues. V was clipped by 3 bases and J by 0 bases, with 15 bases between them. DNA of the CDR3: TGTGCCAGCAGTGACCCCGGGGTGTTGAGCTCCTACGAGCAGTACTTC. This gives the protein CASSDPGVLSSYEQYF.